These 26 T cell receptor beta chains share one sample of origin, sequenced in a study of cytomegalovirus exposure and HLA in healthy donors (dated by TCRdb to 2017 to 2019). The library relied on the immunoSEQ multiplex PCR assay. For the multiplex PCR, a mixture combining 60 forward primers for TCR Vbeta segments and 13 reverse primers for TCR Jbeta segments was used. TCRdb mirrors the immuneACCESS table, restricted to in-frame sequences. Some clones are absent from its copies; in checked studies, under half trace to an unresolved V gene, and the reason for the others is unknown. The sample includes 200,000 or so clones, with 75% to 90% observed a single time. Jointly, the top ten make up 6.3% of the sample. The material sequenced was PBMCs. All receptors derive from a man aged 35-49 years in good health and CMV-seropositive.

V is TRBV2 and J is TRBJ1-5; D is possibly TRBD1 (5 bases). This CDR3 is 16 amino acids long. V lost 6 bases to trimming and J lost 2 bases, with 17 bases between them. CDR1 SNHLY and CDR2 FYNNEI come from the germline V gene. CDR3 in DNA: TGTGCCAGCAGGGGAGGGCCCGGGGCTGGCAATCAGCCCCAGCATTTT. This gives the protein CASRGGPGAGNQPQHF.

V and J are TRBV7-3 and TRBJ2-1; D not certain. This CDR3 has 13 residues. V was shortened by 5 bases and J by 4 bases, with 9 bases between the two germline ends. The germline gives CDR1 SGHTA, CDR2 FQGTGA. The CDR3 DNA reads TGTGCCAGCAGCCCCGTTGCGTACAATGAGCAGTTCTTC. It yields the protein CASSPVAYNEQFF.

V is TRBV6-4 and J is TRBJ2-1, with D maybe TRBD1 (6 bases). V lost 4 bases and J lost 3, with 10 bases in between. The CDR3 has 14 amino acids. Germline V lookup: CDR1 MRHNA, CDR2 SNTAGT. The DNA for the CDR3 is TGTGCCAGCAGTGTCGAGACAGGCTACAATGAGCAGTTCTTC. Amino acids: CASSVETGYNEQFF.

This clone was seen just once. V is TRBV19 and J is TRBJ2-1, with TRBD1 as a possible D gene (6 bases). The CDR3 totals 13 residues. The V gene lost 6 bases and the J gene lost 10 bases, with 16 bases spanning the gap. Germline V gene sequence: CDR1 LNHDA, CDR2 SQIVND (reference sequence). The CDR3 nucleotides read TGTGCCAGTAGAACCCCTACAGGGTACGAGCAGTTCTTC. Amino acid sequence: CASRTPTGYEQFF.

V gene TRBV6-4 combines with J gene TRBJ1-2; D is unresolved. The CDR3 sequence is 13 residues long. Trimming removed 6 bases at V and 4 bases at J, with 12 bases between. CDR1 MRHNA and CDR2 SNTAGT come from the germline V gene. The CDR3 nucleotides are TGTGCCAGCAGGGAGGACGGTGCCTATGGCTACACCTTC. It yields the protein CASREDGAYGYTF.

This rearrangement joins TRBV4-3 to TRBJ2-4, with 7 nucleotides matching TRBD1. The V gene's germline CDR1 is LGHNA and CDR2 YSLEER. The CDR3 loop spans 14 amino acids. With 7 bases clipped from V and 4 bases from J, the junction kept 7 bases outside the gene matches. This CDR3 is CASNLGQRKNIQYF. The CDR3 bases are TGCGCCAGCAACCTGGGACAGCGGAAAAACATTCAGTACTTC.

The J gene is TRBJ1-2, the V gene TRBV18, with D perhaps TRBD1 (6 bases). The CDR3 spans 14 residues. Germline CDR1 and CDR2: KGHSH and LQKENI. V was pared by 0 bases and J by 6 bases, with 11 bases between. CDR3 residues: CASSPPRGVDGYTF. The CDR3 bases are TGTGCCAGCTCACCACCCAGGGGAGTGGATGGCTACACCTTC.

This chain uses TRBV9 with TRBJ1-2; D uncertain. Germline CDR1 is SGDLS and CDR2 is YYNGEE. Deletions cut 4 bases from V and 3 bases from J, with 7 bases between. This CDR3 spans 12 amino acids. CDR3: CASSPSDYGYTF. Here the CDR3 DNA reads TGTGCCAGCAGCCCCTCTGACTATGGCTACACCTTC.

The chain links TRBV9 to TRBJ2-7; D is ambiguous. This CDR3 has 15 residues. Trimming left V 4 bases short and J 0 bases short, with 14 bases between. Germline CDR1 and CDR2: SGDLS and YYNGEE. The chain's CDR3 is CASSRESGSSYEQYF. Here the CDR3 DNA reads TGTGCCAGCAGCCGTGAATCCGGTAGCTCCTACGAGCAGTACTTC.

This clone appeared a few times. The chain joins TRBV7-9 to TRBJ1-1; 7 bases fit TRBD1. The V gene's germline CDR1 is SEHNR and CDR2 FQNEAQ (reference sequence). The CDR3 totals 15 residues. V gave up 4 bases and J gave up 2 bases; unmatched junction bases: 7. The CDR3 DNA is TGTGCCAGCAGCTCTACAGGGGCTTTTAACACTGAAGCTTTCTTT. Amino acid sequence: CASSSTGAFNTEAFF.

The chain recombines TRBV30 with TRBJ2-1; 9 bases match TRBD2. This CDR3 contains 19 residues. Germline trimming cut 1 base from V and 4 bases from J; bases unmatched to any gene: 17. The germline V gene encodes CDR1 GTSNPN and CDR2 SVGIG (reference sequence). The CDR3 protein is CAWSGERGATGPLYNEQFF. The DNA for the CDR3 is TGTGCCTGGAGTGGCGAGCGGGGGGCCACCGGACCCCTTTACAATGAGCAGTTCTTC.

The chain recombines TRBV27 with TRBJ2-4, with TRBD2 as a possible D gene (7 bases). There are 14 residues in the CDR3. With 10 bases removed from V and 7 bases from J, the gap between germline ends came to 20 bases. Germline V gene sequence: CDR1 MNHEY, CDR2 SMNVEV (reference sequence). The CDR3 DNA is TGTGCCACCAGAGCTCACGGGGGGCTCAACATTCAGTACTTC. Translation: CATRAHGGLNIQYF.

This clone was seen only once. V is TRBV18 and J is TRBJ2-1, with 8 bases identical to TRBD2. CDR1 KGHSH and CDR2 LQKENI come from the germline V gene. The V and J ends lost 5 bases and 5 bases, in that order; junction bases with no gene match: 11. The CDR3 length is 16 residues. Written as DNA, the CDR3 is TGTGCCAGCTCATCTACCCCGGGGGGGTCCCACAATGAGCAGTTCTTC. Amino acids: CASSSTPGGSHNEQFF.

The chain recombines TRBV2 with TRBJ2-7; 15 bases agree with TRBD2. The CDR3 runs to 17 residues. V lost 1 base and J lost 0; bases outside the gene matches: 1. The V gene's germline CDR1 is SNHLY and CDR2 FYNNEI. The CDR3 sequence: CASSEEGLAGGSYEQYF. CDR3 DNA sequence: TGTGCCAGCAGTGAAGAGGGACTAGCGGGGGGCTCCTACGAGCAGTACTTC.

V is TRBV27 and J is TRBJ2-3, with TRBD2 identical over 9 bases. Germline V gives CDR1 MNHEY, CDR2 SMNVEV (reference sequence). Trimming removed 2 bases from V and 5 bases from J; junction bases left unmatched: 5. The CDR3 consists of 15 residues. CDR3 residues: CASSLRGLAGDTQYF. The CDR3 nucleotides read TGTGCCAGCAGTTTAAGGGGACTAGCTGGAGATACGCAGTATTTT.

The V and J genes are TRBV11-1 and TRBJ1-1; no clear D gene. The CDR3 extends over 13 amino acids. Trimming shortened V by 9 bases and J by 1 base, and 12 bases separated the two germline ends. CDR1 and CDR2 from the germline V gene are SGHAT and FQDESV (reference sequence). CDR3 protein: CASHWRGNTEAFF. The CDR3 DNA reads TGTGCCAGTCACTGGCGGGGGAACACTGAAGCTTTCTTT.

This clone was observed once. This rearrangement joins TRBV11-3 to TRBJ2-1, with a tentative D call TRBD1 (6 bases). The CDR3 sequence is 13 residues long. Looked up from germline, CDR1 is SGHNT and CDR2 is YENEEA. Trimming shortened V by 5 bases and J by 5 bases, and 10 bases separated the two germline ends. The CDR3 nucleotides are TGTGCCAGCAGCCAGGACAGTGACAATGAGCAGTTCTTC. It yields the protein CASSQDSDNEQFF.

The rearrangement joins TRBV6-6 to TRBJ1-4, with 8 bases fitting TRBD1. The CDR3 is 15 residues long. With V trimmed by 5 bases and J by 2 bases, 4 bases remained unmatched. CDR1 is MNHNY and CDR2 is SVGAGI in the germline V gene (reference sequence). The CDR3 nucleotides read TGTGCCAGCAGTAAGGACAGGGCTACTAATGAAAAACTGTTTTTT. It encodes CASSKDRATNEKLFF.

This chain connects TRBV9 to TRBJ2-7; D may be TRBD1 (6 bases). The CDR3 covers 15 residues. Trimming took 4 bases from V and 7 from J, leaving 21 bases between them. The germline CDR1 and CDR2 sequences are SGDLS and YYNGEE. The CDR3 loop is CASSPTGTLASEQYF. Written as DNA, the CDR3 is TGTGCCAGCAGCCCCACCGGGACATTGGCTAGTGAGCAGTACTTC.

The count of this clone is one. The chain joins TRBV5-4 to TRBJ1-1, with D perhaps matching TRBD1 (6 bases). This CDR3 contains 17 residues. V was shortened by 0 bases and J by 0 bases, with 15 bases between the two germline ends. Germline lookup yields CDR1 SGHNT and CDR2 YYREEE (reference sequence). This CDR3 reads CASSLVRGTGMNTEAFF. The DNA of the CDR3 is TGTGCCAGCAGCTTGGTTCGGGGAACAGGGATGAACACTGAAGCTTTCTTT.

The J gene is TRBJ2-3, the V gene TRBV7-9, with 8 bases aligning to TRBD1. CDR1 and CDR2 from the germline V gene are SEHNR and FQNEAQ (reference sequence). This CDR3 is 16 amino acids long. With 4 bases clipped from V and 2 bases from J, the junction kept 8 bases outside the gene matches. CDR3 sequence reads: CASSYGQGGYTDTQYF. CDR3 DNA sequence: TGTGCCAGCAGCTACGGACAGGGAGGCTACACAGATACGCAGTATTTT.

The CDR3 region is CASGIAGASYEQYF. The CDR3 DNA follows: TGTGCTAGTGGTATAGCGGGGGCTTCCTACGAGCAGTACTTC. The V and J genes are TRBV12-5 and TRBJ2-7; 9 bases align to TRBD2. This CDR3 is 14 amino acids long. The V segment lost 5 bases and the J segment 1 base; nucleotides outside the gene matches: 3. The V gene's germline CDR1 is LGHNT and CDR2 FRNRAP.

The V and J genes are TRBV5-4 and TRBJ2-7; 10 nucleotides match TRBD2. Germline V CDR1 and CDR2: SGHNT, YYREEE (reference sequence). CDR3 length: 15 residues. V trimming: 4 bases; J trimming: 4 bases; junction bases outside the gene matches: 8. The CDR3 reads CASSLCSGGQYEQYF. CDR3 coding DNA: TGTGCCAGCAGCCTCTGTAGCGGGGGGCAGTACGAGCAGTACTTC.

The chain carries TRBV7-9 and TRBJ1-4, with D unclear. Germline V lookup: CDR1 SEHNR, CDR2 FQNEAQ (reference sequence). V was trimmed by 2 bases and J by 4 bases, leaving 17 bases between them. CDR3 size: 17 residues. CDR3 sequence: CASSLSDGSNSNEKLFF. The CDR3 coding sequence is TGTGCCAGCAGCTTATCAGACGGTAGTAACAGTAATGAAAAACTGTTTTTT.

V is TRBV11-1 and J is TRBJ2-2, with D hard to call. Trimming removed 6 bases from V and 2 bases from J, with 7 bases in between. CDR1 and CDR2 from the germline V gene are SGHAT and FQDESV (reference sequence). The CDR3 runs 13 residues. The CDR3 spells CASRKPNTGELFF. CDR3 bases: TGTGCCAGCAGAAAGCCCAACACCGGGGAGCTGTTTTTT. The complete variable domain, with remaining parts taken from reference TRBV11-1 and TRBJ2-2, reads EAEVAQSPRYKITEKSQAVAFWCDPISGHATLYWYRQILGQGPELLVQFQDESVVDDSQLPKDRFSAERLKGVDSTLKIQPAELGDSAMYLCASRKPNTGELFFGEGSRLTVL.

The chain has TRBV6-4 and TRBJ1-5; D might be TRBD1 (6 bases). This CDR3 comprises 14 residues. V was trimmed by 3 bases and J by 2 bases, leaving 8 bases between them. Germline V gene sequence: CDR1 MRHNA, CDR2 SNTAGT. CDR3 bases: TGTGCCAGCAGTGAACAGGGCGGCAATCAGCCCCAGCATTTT. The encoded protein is CASSEQGGNQPQHF.